These 18 T cell receptor beta chains originate from one sample sequenced in a study of T cell responses to AZD1222 COVID-19 vaccine. Only in-frame clones appear in the TCRdb table, and some are missing; sequencing was by immunoSEQ multiplex PCR. The profile shows 70,000 to 90,000 clones, over 75% of them singletons. Material: peripheral blood, obtained 28 days after the second AZD1222 dose. These receptors all come from an adult who received the AZD1222 COVID-19 vaccine.

The chain uses TRBV27 and TRBJ2-7; 7 positions agree with TRBD1. The length of the CDR3 is 12 residues. The ends lost 3 bases at V and 5 bases at J; junction bases unmatched: 1. The V gene's germline CDR1 is MNHEY and CDR2 SMNVEV (reference sequence). CDR3 sequence (DNA): TGTGCCAGCAGTTTTGGACAGGACGAGCAGTACTTC. This encodes CASSFGQDEQYF.

The CDR3 reads CAWSVGFGGQSQFF. The CDR3, as DNA: TGTGCCTGGAGTGTGGGATTCGGGGGCCAGAGTCAGTTCTTC. The V and J genes are TRBV30 and TRBJ2-1, with D perhaps matching TRBD1 or TRBD2 (6 bases each). The CDR3 length is 14 residues. The V gene's germline CDR1 is GTSNPN and CDR2 SVGIG (reference sequence). The ends were cut back, 0 bases at V and 13 bases at J, with 19 bases in the middle.

The chain employs TRBV3-1 (or the pseudogene TRBV3-2) and TRBJ1-2; D is ambiguous. Germline values: CDR1 LGHDT, CDR2 YNNKEL (reference sequence). The germline V and J ends were trimmed by 0 bases and 4 bases, with 9 bases remaining between them. CDR3 length: 14 amino acids. The CDR3, as DNA: TGTGCCAGCAGCCAAGATGACCTTGCCTATGGCTACACCTTC. This codes for CASSQDDLAYGYTF.

This clone occurred a few times. The chain uses TRBV20-1 and TRBJ2-7, with no clear D. The CDR3 has 13 residues. V lost 3 bases, J lost 1 base, and 10 bases lay in between. The germline V gene has CDR1 DFQATT and CDR2 SNEGSKA (reference sequence). CDR3 DNA: TGCAGTGCTAGTGCCCACTTTTCCTACGAGCAGTACTTC. Protein: CSASAHFSYEQYF.

This clone was counted between two and nine times. This rearrangement joins TRBV7-8 to TRBJ2-1; 8 bases line up with TRBD2. After removal of 5 bases from V and 8 bases from J, the junction contained 11 bases not matched to a gene. Germline values: CDR1 SGHVS, CDR2 FQNEAQ. CDR3 length: 15 amino acids. CDR3 in amino acids: CASSPEDSGVHEQFF. CDR3 coding DNA: TGTGCCAGCAGCCCCGAGGATAGCGGGGTCCATGAGCAGTTCTTC.

V usage is TRBV30 and J usage is TRBJ1-4; no firm D call. CDR1 and CDR2 from the germline V gene are GTSNPN and SVGIG (reference sequence). The length of the CDR3 is 13 residues. V shed 2 bases and J shed 6 bases, with 10 bases lying between them. This chain's CDR3 is CAWSSDRDEKLFF. The DNA for the CDR3 is TGTGCCTGGAGTTCGGACCGCGATGAAAAACTGTTTTTT.

To note about this clone: Sequence at one end of the junction differs from germline and may be a read error. The chain combines TRBV7-7 with TRBJ2-5; maybe TRBD1 (6 bases). This CDR3 is built from 15 residues. Germline V gives CDR1 SSHAT, CDR2 FNYEAQ (reference sequence). The CDR3 nucleotides read TGTGCTAGCAGCTTAGGGACACTCTCGGGGGAGACCCAGTACTTC. The encoded protein is CASSLGTLSGETQYF.

The rearrangement links TRBV30 to TRBJ2-3, with 7 bases fitting TRBD1. V was pared by 3 bases and J by 3 bases, with 9 bases of the junction left unmatched. CDR3 length: 15 residues. Germline lookup yields CDR1 GTSNPN and CDR2 SVGIG (reference sequence). As DNA, the CDR3 is TGTGCCTGGAGGATCGGGACAGCCTGGACAGATACGCAGTATTTT. Its translation: CAWRIGTAWTDTQYF.

This clone occurred a few times. This chain uses TRBV7-9 with TRBJ2-2; D gene uncertain. The CDR3 totals 13 residues. The ends were cut back, 5 bases at V and 8 bases at J, with 12 bases in the middle. Looked up from germline, CDR1 is SEHNR and CDR2 is FQNEAQ (reference sequence). The CDR3 coding sequence is TGTGCCAGCAGCCGTGGCGGACCAGGGGAGCTGTTTTTT. This translates into CASSRGGPGELFF.

The chain employs TRBV4-1 and TRBJ2-3; D ambiguous. The length of the CDR3 is 17 residues. Trimming pared 0 bases from V and 0 bases from J, leaving 13 bases between. CDR1 is MGHRA, CDR2 YSYEKL, per germline. CDR3 loop: CASSQDRSLYSTDTQYF. The CDR3, as DNA: TGCGCCAGCAGCCAAGATCGCTCCCTTTATAGCACAGATACGCAGTATTTT.

This sequence joins TRBV11-2 and TRBJ2-7; tentative D call: TRBD2 (5 bases). V was shortened by 3 bases and J by 0 bases, with 15 bases between the two germline ends. This CDR3 is built from 16 residues. Germline values: CDR1 SGHAT, CDR2 FQNNGV. The CDR3 is CASSFRGGLPSYEQYF. CDR3 coding DNA: TGTGCCAGCAGCTTTCGAGGAGGACTCCCCTCCTACGAGCAGTACTTC.

The rearrangement uses TRBV2 and TRBJ1-6; D not certain. Trimming cost V 3 bases and J 4 bases, with 10 bases left between them. The germline V gene has CDR1 SNHLY and CDR2 FYNNEI. The CDR3 extends over 15 amino acids. CDR3 DNA: TGTGCCAGCAGTGATAGAAGACAATATAATTCACCCCTCCACTTT. As protein: CASSDRRQYNSPLHF. The variable domain in full, completed from reference TRBV2 and TRBJ1-6, reads EPEVTQTPSHQVTQMGQEVILRCVPISNHLYFYWYRQILGQKVEFLVSFYNNEISEKSEIFDDQFSVERPDGSNFTLKIRSTKLEDSAMYFCASSDRRQYNSPLHFGNGTRLTVT.

In its sample, this clone was seen once. The rearrangement joins TRBV29-1 to TRBJ2-7, with D hard to call. Deletions cut 2 bases from V and 0 bases from J, with 8 bases between. Per germline, CDR1 SQVTM and CDR2 ANQGSEA. The CDR3 totals 13 residues. CDR3 residues: CSVETSNSYEQYF. In DNA, the CDR3 is TGCAGCGTTGAAACCTCAAACTCCTACGAGCAGTACTTC.

This chain connects TRBV19 to TRBJ2-5; D not resolved. There are 15 residues in the CDR3. V lost 3 bases, J lost 0 bases, and 11 bases lay in between. From germline, CDR1 is LNHDA and CDR2 SQIVND (reference sequence). CDR3 sequence (DNA): TGTGCCAGTAGTATGGGTCAACTCAACCAAGAGACCCAGTACTTC. This gives the protein CASSMGQLNQETQYF.

The count of this clone is one. The chain combines TRBV28 with TRBJ2-7, with D uncertain. The germline V gene encodes CDR1 MDHEN and CDR2 SYDVKM. V lost 7 bases, J lost 3 bases, and 10 bases lay in between. There are 12 residues in the CDR3. CDR3 DNA sequence: TGTGCCAGCACCGAATCAAGCTACGAGCAGTACTTC. This encodes CASTESSYEQYF.

CDR3 in DNA: TGTGCCAGCAGTACCCGTCGACAGGGGGGATACGAGCAGTACTTC. Translation: CASSTRRQGGYEQYF. The chain joins TRBV28 to TRBJ2-7; TRBD1 agrees at 9 bases. V dropped 5 bases and J dropped 4; count of bases not matched to a gene: 9. The CDR3 contains 15 residues. The germline V gene has CDR1 MDHEN and CDR2 SYDVKM.

The CDR3 sequence is CASSQLTGEGYGYTF. The CDR3, as DNA: TGCGCCAGCAGTCAACTGACAGGGGAGGGGTATGGCTACACCTTC. The chain employs TRBV23-1 and TRBJ1-2, with 8 bases identical to TRBD1. TRBV23-1 is filed as an ORF, its function uncertain. This CDR3 contains 15 residues. J gave up 5 bases and V 2 bases, and 7 bases lay outside the gene matches.

The chain couples TRBV27 to TRBJ2-5; D uncertain. CDR1 and CDR2 (germline): MNHEY, SMNVEV (reference sequence). This CDR3 is built from 13 residues. With 2 bases removed from V and 2 bases from J, the gap between germline ends came to 6 bases. CDR3 in DNA: TGTGCCAGCAGTTTAGGGCAGCAAGAGACCCAGTACTTC. As protein: CASSLGQQETQYF.